This T cell receptor beta chain came from a study of blood T cells in healthy people across ages. CDR1 and CDR2 (germline): SEHNR, FQNEAQ (reference sequence). The CDR3 runs to 17 residues. Trimming shortened V by 3 bases and J by 7 bases, and 21 bases separated the two germline ends. With a J-beta primer mix and a sample-barcoded 5' primer, a second PCR ran 7 to 11 cycles. Each cDNA molecule, via a template-switch adaptor with 12 random nucleotides, was tagged. TCRdb reprocessed the 5' RACE reads with MiXCR, giving one entry per CDR3 protein. The table includes about 730,000 distinct CDR3 sequences, roughly 41% detected once.

The specimen sequenced was blood. The rearrangement joins TRBV7-9 to TRBJ1-4, with a tentative D call TRBD1 (6 bases). The TCR sequence derives from an older woman in good health. DNA of the CDR3: TGTGCCAGCAGCTTCTCAATACCAGGGGATGGGGGTGAAAAACTGTTTTTT. It encodes CASSFSIPGDGGEKLFF.